Following are 30 T cell receptor beta chains from one sample sequenced in a study of T cell repertoires in cytomegalovirus infection (dated by TCRdb to the late 2010s). The reads were generated on an Illumina HiSeq 1500. Starting from the raw public reads, TCRdb applied fastp trimming at Q25, assembled clones with MiXCR and retained in-frame beta chains. Under each unique CDR3 protein, matching rows form one entry showing the most common genes and DNA. This sample gives over 150,000 distinct CDR3 sequences in total; roughly 17% of them show up just once. The ten largest clones represent around 27% of the sample. What was sequenced was CD8+ T cells from PBMCs. The receptors were gathered from a human donor in good health (CMV status not recorded). Some clones in this sample may be carry-over from other donors' samples.

The V gene is TRBV7-6, the J gene TRBJ2-7; the match to TRBD2 covers 8 bases. The CDR3 has 18 residues. The J segment lost 0 bases and the V segment lost 5 bases, leaving 15 bases of the junction unmatched. Germline V gene lookup returns CDR1 SGHVS and CDR2 FNYEAQ. The CDR3 nucleotides read TGTGCCAGCAGCCCCCCGTTACCTAGTGCGGGAGGCTCCTACGAGCAGTACTTC. Translated, it gives CASSPPLPSAGGSYEQYF.

The chain employs TRBV6-2 or TRBV6-3 and TRBJ2-2, with 10 bases matching TRBD1. Germline CDR1 reads MNHEY; CDR2 reads SVGEGT. This CDR3 comprises 17 residues. With 5 bases clipped from V and 4 bases from J, the junction kept 10 bases outside the gene matches. CDR3 amino acids: CASSDRGLRSVTGELFF. Here the CDR3 DNA reads TGTGCCAGCAGTGACAGGGGGCTAAGATCGGTCACCGGGGAGCTGTTTTTT.

This clonotype has a handful of counts. The V gene is TRBV15, the J gene TRBJ1-4; D not resolved. The CDR3 has 14 residues. The germline V gene encodes CDR1 LNHNV and CDR2 YYDKDF (reference sequence). Trimming removed 8 bases from V and 4 bases from J, with 14 bases in between. CDR3 nucleotides: TGTGCCACCCAACAAAGCAGAGTTAATGAAAAACTGTTTTTT. Encoded protein: CATQQSRVNEKLFF.

Here the CDR3 reads CASSISQGARQPQHF. CDR3 in DNA: TGTGCCAGTAGTATCAGCCAGGGGGCACGGCAGCCCCAGCATTTT. The chain has TRBV19 and TRBJ1-5; 8 nucleotides line up with TRBD1. In germline, CDR1 is LNHDA, CDR2 SQIVND (reference sequence). This CDR3 has 15 amino acids. Unmatched junction bases numbered 8, after V lost 3 bases and J lost 7 bases.

The chain uses TRBV7-2 and TRBJ1-5; no reliable D call. The CDR3 runs to 16 residues. Germline V CDR1 and CDR2: SGHTA, FQGNSA. Between the trimmed V and J ends, which lost 1 base and 0 bases, there was a span of 10 bases. The CDR3 DNA reads TGTGCCAGCAGCTTAGATTGGGTTTATAGCAATCAGCCCCAGCATTTT. It translates to CASSLDWVYSNQPQHF.

V gene TRBV7-6 combines with J gene TRBJ2-1, with D possibly TRBD1 on 6 matching bases. The CDR3 is 13 amino acids. Between the trimmed V and J ends, which lost 4 bases and 7 bases, there was a span of 11 bases. In germline, CDR1 is SGHVS, CDR2 FNYEAQ. The CDR3 loop reads CASSSDRRNEQFF. The CDR3 DNA reads as TGTGCCAGCAGCTCAGACAGGCGGAATGAGCAGTTCTTC.

Only a few counts were recorded for this clonotype. V and J are TRBV11-2 and TRBJ1-4; 7 bases match TRBD1. Trimming cost V 3 bases and J 8 bases; bases outside gene matches: 6. CDR3 size: 14 residues. From germline, CDR1 is SGHAT and CDR2 FQNNGV. CDR3 sequence: CASSFRGLREKLFF. The CDR3 DNA reads TGTGCCAGCAGCTTTAGGGGGCTTAGGGAAAAACTGTTTTTT.

There are a few counts of this clonotype. This rearrangement joins TRBV20-1 to TRBJ2-7; TRBD1 is a possible D gene (6 bases). The germline gives CDR1 DFQATT, CDR2 SNEGSKA (reference sequence). With 2 bases removed from V and 2 bases from J, the gap between germline ends came to 10 bases. This CDR3 comprises 13 residues. The CDR3 DNA reads TGCAGTGCTAGACAGGGGATGACCTACGAGCAGTACTTC. It codes for CSARQGMTYEQYF.

CDR3 loop: CSAKPPGILNSPLHF. The CDR3 nucleotides read TGCAGTGCTAAGCCCCCGGGAATCCTCAATTCACCCCTCCACTTT. The chain combines TRBV20-1 with TRBJ1-6, with D uncertain. V was trimmed by 4 bases and J by 7 bases, leaving 17 bases between them. From germline, CDR1 is DFQATT and CDR2 SNEGSKA (reference sequence). CDR3 length: 15 residues.

The rearrangement links TRBV7-2 to TRBJ2-3; TRBD2 matches 12 bases. This CDR3 has 18 amino acids. Germline V gene lookup returns CDR1 SGHTA and CDR2 FQGNSA. After removal of 5 bases from V and 0 bases from J, the junction contained 9 bases not matched to a gene. The CDR3 nucleotides read TGTGCCAGCAGCCTCAGACTAGCGGGGGCCATCAGCACAGATACGCAGTATTTT. Translation gives CASSLRLAGAISTDTQYF.

The rearrangement links TRBV4-1 to TRBJ1-1; the D gene is possibly TRBD1 (6 bases). Trimming took off 7 bases at V and 0 bases at J, with 12 bases between the two ends. The CDR3 is made up of 14 amino acids. Germline V gene sequence: CDR1 MGHRA, CDR2 YSYEKL. The DNA for the CDR3 is TGCGCCAGCAAAAACAGGGCCTTGAACACTGAAGCTTTCTTT. This encodes CASKNRALNTEAFF.

A note on this clonotype: One end of the junction is discordant with germline, which a read error may explain. This chain uses TRBV6-6 with TRBJ2-7; unclear D gene. The CDR3 contains 13 residues. Germline CDR1 is MNHNY and CDR2 is SVGAGI (reference sequence). The CDR3 spells CASSYVPSHEQYF. The CDR3 nucleotides are TGTGCCAGCAGTTACGTCCCCTCCCACGAGCAGTACTTC.

A few counts support this clonotype. CDR3 in DNA: TGTGCCAGCAGTCCCTCGGGGCTTTACAATGAGCAGTTCTTC. It encodes CASSPSGLYNEQFF. This sequence joins TRBV28 and TRBJ2-1; D tentatively fits TRBD1 or TRBD2 (5 bases each). Between the trimmed V and J ends, which lost 5 bases and 4 bases, there was a span of 12 bases. Germline V gene sequence: CDR1 MDHEN, CDR2 SYDVKM. The CDR3 consists of 14 residues.

The chain has TRBV10-3 and TRBJ2-7; D is uncertain. The CDR3 totals 14 residues. CDR1 and CDR2 from the germline V gene are ENHRY and SYGVKD. V shed 3 bases and J shed 0 bases, with 9 bases lying between them. CDR3 sequence (DNA): TGTGCCATCAGTGAAGAAGGGCGCTCCTACGAGCAGTACTTC. Amino acids: CAISEEGRSYEQYF.

At least ten counts were recorded for this clonotype. The CDR3 spells CASSQEGTGDYEQYF. The CDR3 nucleotides are TGCGCCAGCAGCCAAGAAGGGACAGGGGATTACGAGCAGTACTTC. The V and J genes are TRBV4-3 and TRBJ2-7; 10 positions match TRBD1. The CDR3 runs 15 residues. The junction had 3 bases not matched to a gene; V was cut back by 0 bases and J by 4 bases. The V gene's germline CDR1 is LGHNA and CDR2 YSLEER.

The CDR3 loop is CAWGQGAFQPQHF. As DNA, the CDR3 is TGTGCCTGGGGACAGGGGGCTTTTCAGCCCCAGCATTTT. The V call is TRBV30, the J call TRBJ1-5; 11 bases are a match to TRBD1. The CDR3 consists of 13 residues. The germline V gene has CDR1 GTSNPN and CDR2 SVGIG (reference sequence). The V and J ends lost 5 bases and 6 bases, in that order; junction bases with no gene match: 3.

In its sample, this clonotype was seen many times. The V and J genes are TRBV20-1 and TRBJ2-1; D may be TRBD1 or TRBD2 (5 bases each). The CDR3 runs to 13 residues. The V gene's germline CDR1 is DFQATT and CDR2 SNEGSKA (reference sequence). V was cut by 6 bases and J by 7 bases, with 16 bases left in between. CDR3 in amino acids: CSAAPGTLNEQFF. The CDR3 nucleotides are TGCAGTGCGGCACCCGGGACGTTGAATGAGCAGTTCTTC.

This clonotype has just a few counts. V is TRBV7-2 and J is TRBJ2-4, with D possibly being TRBD2 (5 bases). The germline V gene encodes CDR1 SGHTA and CDR2 FQGNSA. Deletions cut 2 bases from V and 6 bases from J, with 17 bases between. The CDR3 is 16 residues long. CDR3 nucleotide sequence: TGTGCCAGCAGCTTAACTCTCCGGGCCCGGGGAAACATTCAGTACTTC. The encoded protein is CASSLTLRARGNIQYF.

This chain joins TRBV28 and TRBJ2-1; D remains ambiguous. Germline V CDR1 and CDR2: MDHEN, SYDVKM. Trimming cost V 7 bases and J 8 bases, with 21 bases left between them. There are 15 residues in the CDR3. This CDR3 reads CASINILAGEHEQFF. The CDR3 DNA reads TGTGCCAGCATCAATATTCTGGCTGGTGAGCATGAGCAGTTCTTC. Supplemented by reference TRBV28 and TRBJ2-1, the full variable domain reads DVKVTQSSRYLVKRTGEKVFLECVQDMDHENMFWYRQDPGLGLRLIYFSYDVKMKEKGDIPEGYSVSREKKERFSLILESASTNQTSMYLCASINILAGEHEQFFGPGTRLTVL.

This clonotype has only a few counts. The chain employs TRBV5-1 and TRBJ1-6; 9 bases agree with TRBD1. In germline, CDR1 is SGHRS, CDR2 YFSETQ. Trimming removed 0 bases from V and 13 bases from J; junction bases left unmatched: 5. CDR3 length: 14 amino acids. The CDR3 reads CASSLGDREVPLHF. The CDR3 DNA sequence: TGCGCCAGCAGCTTGGGGGACAGGGAAGTTCCCCTCCACTTT.

This rearrangement joins TRBV28 to TRBJ2-1; maybe TRBD2 (5 bases). The V gene's germline CDR1 is MDHEN and CDR2 SYDVKM. Trimming took 6 bases from V and 7 from J, leaving 13 bases between them. This CDR3 contains 13 residues. In DNA form, the CDR3 reads TGTGCCAGCAGCGTTGGGCGGGCGAATGAGCAGTTCTTC. This codes for CASSVGRANEQFF. Complete variable domain (other parts from reference TRBV28 and TRBJ2-1): DVKVTQSSRYLVKRTGEKVFLECVQDMDHENMFWYRQDPGLGLRLIYFSYDVKMKEKGDIPEGYSVSREKKERFSLILESASTNQTSMYLCASSVGRANEQFFGPGTRLTVL.

The chain employs TRBV7-6 and TRBJ2-7, with D maybe TRBD1 (5 bases). The CDR3 has 14 residues. V lost 0 bases and J 7 bases, leaving 13 bases between the germline ends. Germline-derived CDR1 and CDR2 are SGHVS and FNYEAQ. The CDR3 DNA follows: TGTGCCAGCAGCTTAGCGCAGGGCTCATGGGAGCAGTACTTC. Translation gives CASSLAQGSWEQYF.

This clonotype was seen a handful of times. The chain joins TRBV6-2 or TRBV6-3 to TRBJ1-5, with 8 bases identical to TRBD1. With 10 bases clipped from V and 3 bases from J, the junction kept 8 bases outside the gene matches. The CDR3 has 14 amino acids. Germline V gives CDR1 MNHEY, CDR2 SVGEGT. In nucleotides, the CDR3 is TGTGCCACCGAGGGACAGGACTTCAATCAGCCCCAGCATTTT. Encoded protein: CATEGQDFNQPQHF.

The chain couples TRBV7-9 to TRBJ1-4, with no clear D. The V end lost 2 bases, the J end lost 7 bases, and 11 bases lay between the germline ends. The germline V gene encodes CDR1 SEHNR and CDR2 FQNEAQ (reference sequence). The CDR3 contains 14 residues. In DNA, the CDR3 is TGTGCCAGCAGCTTAATCTCGCGGGGTGAAAAACTGTTTTTT. It encodes CASSLISRGEKLFF. Combining the CDR3 with reference TRBV7-9 and TRBJ1-4 gives the whole variable domain DTGVSQNPRHKITKRGQNVTFRCDPISEHNRLYWYRQTLGQGPEFLTYFQNEAQLEKSRLLSDRFSAERPKGSFSTLEIQRTEQGDSAMYLCASSLISRGEKLFFGSGTQLSVL.

This chain links TRBV29-1 with TRBJ2-1; D is unclear. Germline V gene lookup returns CDR1 SQVTM and CDR2 ANQGSEA. There are 13 residues in the CDR3. The CDR3 sequence: CSVCEVSYNEQFF. The CDR3 coding sequence is TGCAGTGTTTGCGAGGTTTCCTACAATGAGCAGTTCTTC.

J is TRBJ2-2 and V is TRBV6-2 or TRBV6-3; maybe TRBD2 (5 bases). CDR1 is MNHEY, CDR2 SVGEGT, per germline. The CDR3 is made up of 14 amino acids. The V end lost 4 bases, the J end lost 8 bases, and 14 bases lay between the germline ends. The CDR3 DNA is TGTGCCAGCAGTTCCGACTACGACTGGGGGGAGCTGTTTTTT. Translated, it gives CASSSDYDWGELFF.

This clonotype came up a few times. The chain recombines TRBV4-1 with TRBJ1-1, with D perhaps TRBD1 (5 bases). The CDR3 is 14 amino acids. Trimming stripped 7 bases from V and 1 base from J, with 13 bases between. Per the germline V gene, CDR1 is MGHRA and CDR2 is YSYEKL. The CDR3: CASTPQGTNTEAFF. For the CDR3, the DNA is TGCGCCAGCACCCCCCAGGGAACGAACACTGAAGCTTTCTTT.

Regarding this clonotype: No conserved phenylalanine or tryptophan ends this CDR3, so it is likely a read error. The rearrangement joins TRBV6-5 to TRBJ2-5, with D possibly being TRBD1 (6 bases). Trimming removed 4 bases at V and 5 bases at J, with 17 bases between. The germline V gene has CDR1 MNHEY and CDR2 SVGAGI. The CDR3 spans 15 residues. CDR3 DNA sequence: TGTGCCAGCAGTTCCCGTTATTACAGGGAGGAGACCCAGTACTAC. Protein sequence: CASSSRYYREETQYY.

The CDR3 loop is CSASDREVAGELFF. CDR3 bases: TGCAGCGCCTCGGACAGGGAAGTAGCCGGGGAGCTGTTTTTT. The V and J genes are TRBV29-1 and TRBJ2-2, with 8 bases identical to TRBD1. The trim removed 7 bases at V and 6 bases at J, leaving 10 bases unmatched. This CDR3 is 14 amino acids long. In germline, CDR1 is SQVTM, CDR2 ANQGSEA.

This clonotype was counted only a few times. V usage is TRBV7-9 and J usage is TRBJ1-2, with a possible D match to TRBD1 (5 bases). Germline CDR1 is SEHNR and CDR2 is FQNEAQ (reference sequence). The length of the CDR3 is 14 residues. Trimming removed 5 bases from V and 0 bases from J, with 10 bases in between. CDR3 DNA sequence: TGTGCCAGCAGCCTTTCGGGGGCTAACTATGGCTACACCTTC. Translating it yields CASSLSGANYGYTF.